The 20 T cell receptor beta chains given below trace back to one sample, sequenced in a study of shared clonotypes between healthy human individuals. Only in-frame clones appear in the TCRdb table, and some are missing; sequencing was by immunoSEQ multiplex PCR. The table includes approximately 2,000,000 clones, around 90% detected once. The specimen sequenced was naive CD4+ T cells from PBMCs. Indicated subset: CD45RA+ positively selected. The receptors were sampled from a man between 18 and 29 years old in good health. Some clones in this sample may be carry-over from other donors' samples.

J is TRBJ2-3 and V is TRBV28; D is possibly TRBD1 (6 bases). Per germline, CDR1 MDHEN and CDR2 SYDVKM. Deletions cut 4 bases from V and 3 bases from J, with 11 bases between. The length of the CDR3 is 14 residues. The chain's CDR3 is CASSYRQATDTQYF. Here the CDR3 DNA reads TGTGCCAGCAGTTATAGACAGGCGACAGATACGCAGTATTTT.

The J gene is TRBJ2-2, the V gene TRBV7-3, with D perhaps assigned TRBD1 or TRBD2 (5 bases each). The CDR3 totals 14 residues. V was clipped by 5 bases and J by 6 bases, with 13 bases between them. The germline V gene has CDR1 SGHTA and CDR2 FQGTGA. The CDR3 region is CASSPPGHAGELFF. The CDR3 DNA is TGTGCCAGCAGCCCGCCGGGGCATGCCGGGGAGCTGTTTTTT. Full variable domain (remainder filled in from reference TRBV7-3 and TRBJ2-2): GAGVSQTPSNKVTEKGKYVELRCDPISGHTALYWYRQSLGQGPEFLIYFQGTGAADDSGLPNDRFFAVRPEGSVSTLKIQRTERGDSAVYLCASSPPGHAGELFFGEGSRLTVL.

The gene calls are TRBV11-3 and TRBJ2-5, with D tentatively TRBD1 or TRBD2 (5 bases each). The J call may be in error: the DNA end matches TRBJ2-7 better. Looked up from germline, CDR1 is SGHNT and CDR2 is YENEEA. This CDR3 spans 14 amino acids. The CDR3: CASSRGASSYEQYF. The CDR3 nucleotides are TGTGCCAGCAGCCGGGGCGCGAGCTCCTACGAGCAGTACTTC.

The rearrangement joins TRBV18 to TRBJ2-2, with D maybe TRBD1 (6 bases). There are 16 residues in the CDR3. V was trimmed by 2 bases and J by 5 bases, leaving 15 bases between them. CDR1 KGHSH and CDR2 LQKENI come from the germline V gene. The CDR3 sequence is CASSPSLTGITGELFF. DNA for the CDR3: TGTGCCAGCTCACCATCTTTGACAGGAATAACCGGGGAGCTGTTTTTT.

The V and J genes are TRBV6-5 and TRBJ2-5, with D maybe TRBD1 (6 bases). The DNA end is more similar to TRBJ2-7, so the J call may be wrong. Germline V gene sequence: CDR1 MNHEY, CDR2 SVGAGI. This CDR3 has 11 amino acids. This CDR3 reads CASSQGGEQYF. CDR3 in DNA: TGTGCCAGCAGCCAAGGGGGCGAGCAGTACTTC.

This chain links TRBV2 with TRBJ1-5, with D tentatively TRBD1 (5 bases). The CDR3 consists of 15 residues. V was pared by 7 bases and J by 0 bases, with 13 bases between. Germline V lookup: CDR1 SNHLY, CDR2 FYNNEI. The CDR3 DNA reads TGTGCCAGCAAGCCAGGGCTCCATAGCAATCAGCCCCAGCATTTT. Its protein product is CASKPGLHSNQPQHF.

This chain links TRBV4-3 with TRBJ2-7; the D gene is possibly TRBD2 (6 bases). The V end was cut by 1 base, the J end by 3 bases, with 16 bases between. Germline lookup yields CDR1 LGHNA and CDR2 YSLEER. The CDR3 covers 16 residues. CDR3 in amino acids: CASSQAPDTEGYEQYF. The CDR3 DNA sequence: TGCGCCAGCAGCCAAGCCCCGGACACGGAGGGCTACGAGCAGTACTTC.

The gene calls are TRBV6-1 and TRBJ2-3, with D hard to call. The germline CDR1 and CDR2 sequences are MNHNS and SASEGT. This CDR3 has 13 residues. With 1 base removed from V and 10 bases from J, the gap between germline ends came to 12 bases. The DNA for the CDR3 is TGTGCCAGCAGTGAAGGTCCAGTGGCGGCGCAGTATTTT. Its translation: CASSEGPVAAQYF.

This rearrangement joins TRBV29-1 to TRBJ2-5; D is perhaps TRBD2 (5 bases). Germline V CDR1 and CDR2: SQVTM, ANQGSEA. This CDR3 spans 13 amino acids. Trimming cost V 3 bases and J 7 bases, with 15 bases left between them. The CDR3 bases are TGCAGCGTTGAGCGCTCAGACCGGGGGACCCAGTACTTC. As protein: CSVERSDRGTQYF.

The V and J genes are TRBV30 and TRBJ1-6; 7 bases fit TRBD1. J lost 0 bases, V lost 3 bases, and 8 bases had no gene match. The germline V gene has CDR1 GTSNPN and CDR2 SVGIG (reference sequence). The CDR3 has 17 residues. The CDR3 DNA reads TGTGCCTGGAGAGTGACAGGGAGTCCCTCCTATAATTCACCCCTCCACTTT. It codes for CAWRVTGSPSYNSPLHF.

The chain combines TRBV7-9 with TRBJ2-3; 13 bases are a match to TRBD2. With 4 bases clipped from V and 4 bases from J, the junction kept 5 bases outside the gene matches. Germline loops: CDR1 SEHNR, CDR2 FQNEAQ (reference sequence). This CDR3 has 16 amino acids. CDR3 DNA: TGTGCCAGCAGCTCGGGACTAGCGGGGTTCTCAGATACGCAGTATTTT. Its translation is CASSSGLAGFSDTQYF.

This clone was seen just once. The chain is built from TRBV28 and TRBJ2-5; 7 bases line up with TRBD1. V gave up 5 bases and J gave up 3 bases; unmatched junction bases: 9. Germline CDR1 MDHEN, CDR2 SYDVKM. The CDR3 covers 15 residues. The chain's CDR3 is CASSATGTAKETQYF. Here the CDR3 DNA reads TGTGCCAGCAGTGCCACCGGGACAGCGAAAGAGACCCAGTACTTC.

Here the CDR3 DNA reads TGCGCCAGCAGCTTGGGGACCCTGGGAAGGCCAACTAATGAAAAACTGTTTTTT. It translates to CASSLGTLGRPTNEKLFF. This sequence joins TRBV5-1 and TRBJ1-4; D gene unclear. The CDR3 has 18 residues. V was clipped by 0 bases and J by 0 bases, with 15 bases between them. Germline assignment: CDR1 SGHRS and CDR2 YFSETQ.

This clone was recorded once. This sequence joins TRBV5-1 and TRBJ2-4, with TRBD1 identical over 7 bases. V was clipped by 0 bases and J by 6 bases; unmatched bases: 6. This CDR3 is 15 amino acids long. Germline V gene sequence: CDR1 SGHRS, CDR2 YFSETQ. CDR3 sequence: CASSLEDRDTNIQYF. For the CDR3, the DNA is TGCGCCAGCAGCTTGGAAGACAGGGACACAAACATTCAGTACTTC. The full variable domain, its missing parts supplied by reference TRBV5-1 and TRBJ2-4, is KAGVTQTPRYLIKTRGQQVTLSCSPISGHRSVSWYQQTPGQGLQFLFEYFSETQRNKGNFPGRFSGRQFSNSRSEMNVSTLELGDSALYLCASSLEDRDTNIQYFGAGTRLSVL.

The chain is built from TRBV6-6 and TRBJ1-5; 8 bases agree with TRBD1. The CDR3 covers 16 residues. Germline V lookup: CDR1 MNHNY, CDR2 SVGAGI (reference sequence). The V and J ends lost 6 bases and 3 bases, in that order; junction bases with no gene match: 10. In nucleotides, the CDR3 is TGTGCCAGCAGCAGCCACGACAGGGGAGACAATCAGCCCCAGCATTTT. This translates into CASSSHDRGDNQPQHF.

V and J are TRBV7-8 and TRBJ2-1; D remains unclear. This CDR3 comprises 13 residues. V was shortened by 1 base and J by 6 bases, with 7 bases between the two germline ends. CDR1 and CDR2 (germline): SGHVS, FQNEAQ. DNA for the CDR3: TGTGCCAGCAGCTTAGTTACGACCAATGAGCAGTTCTTC. Its protein product is CASSLVTTNEQFF.

Turning to this clone: At the DNA level, this CDR3 is encoded by other sequences in the same sample as well. V is TRBV6-6 and J is TRBJ2-7, with D perhaps TRBD1 (6 bases). V lost 0 bases and J 1 base, leaving 7 bases between the germline ends. This CDR3 has 14 amino acids. Germline CDR1 MNHNY, CDR2 SVGAGI (reference sequence). CDR3 nucleotides: TGTGCCAGCAGTTACTCAGGGGGTTCCTACGAGCAGTACTTC. Amino acid sequence: CASSYSGGSYEQYF.

Remarks on this clone: The same CDR3 is also encoded by other DNA sequences in this sample. This chain links TRBV28 with TRBJ2-1, with no clear D. Germline V lookup: CDR1 MDHEN, CDR2 SYDVKM. The CDR3 runs to 13 residues. Trimming shortened V by 3 bases and J by 3 bases, and 6 bases separated the two germline ends. CDR3 sequence: CASSLGGYNEQFF. The CDR3 DNA sequence: TGTGCCAGCAGTTTGGGTGGCTACAATGAGCAGTTCTTC. Using reference TRBV28 and TRBJ2-1 for the parts outside the CDR3, the full variable domain is DVKVTQSSRYLVKRTGEKVFLECVQDMDHENMFWYRQDPGLGLRLIYFSYDVKMKEKGDIPEGYSVSREKKERFSLILESASTNQTSMYLCASSLGGYNEQFFGPGTRLTVL.

The chain recombines TRBV10-3 with TRBJ1-5; 7 nucleotides agree with TRBD1. The trim removed 6 bases at V and 7 bases at J, leaving 6 bases unmatched. This CDR3 has 13 residues. The germline V gene has CDR1 ENHRY and CDR2 SYGVKD. The CDR3 spells CAISPGGTQPQHF. CDR3 nucleotides: TGTGCCATCAGCCCAGGGGGAACGCAGCCCCAGCATTTT.

The CDR3 DNA reads TGTGCCAGCAGTAACGACGGTTCCGCAAATCAGCCCCAGCATTTT. The encoded protein is CASSNDGSANQPQHF. The chain couples TRBV7-6 to TRBJ1-5; D remains unclear. This CDR3 comprises 15 residues. CDR1 and CDR2 from the germline V gene are SGHVS and FNYEAQ. V lost 6 bases and J 4 bases, leaving 16 bases between the germline ends. The whole variable domain, remainder taken from reference TRBV7-6 and TRBJ1-5, is GAGVSQSPRYKVTKRGQDVALRCDPISGHVSLYWYRQALGQGPEFLTYFNYEAQQDKSGLPNDRFSAERPEGSISTLTIQRTEQRDSAMYRCASSNDGSANQPQHFGDGTRLSIL.